The clone carrying this TCR beta chain was detected only a few times. What it binds is not known. TCRdb called the RT-PCR reads again in MiXCR, with one record for every CDR3 protein. The sample carries around 520,000 distinct CDR3 sequences, roughly 12% recorded once. The data derive from a study of response to subunit inactivated influenza vaccine. Study findings and constraints: After each seasonal influenza vaccination, few new T cells are recruited, the authors suggested.

The sequenced sample was PBMCs from blood, obtained on the day of vaccination. The sequence was collected from a man aged 50 to 60 who received an inactivated influenza vaccine.

CDR3 protein: CASSSPYRGPYTDTQYF. DNA of the CDR3: TGTGCCAGCAGCTCCCCCTACAGGGGGCCTTACACAGATACGCAGTATTTT. The chain employs TRBV7-9 and TRBJ2-3; 9 bases align to TRBD1. Looked up from germline, CDR1 is SEHNR and CDR2 is FQNEAQ (reference sequence). The ends lost 4 bases at V and 2 bases at J; junction bases unmatched: 10. The CDR3 runs to 17 residues.